This TCR beta chain came from a study of cytomegalovirus exposure and HLA in healthy donors. This clone appeared a few times. The PCR employed 60 Vbeta primers together with 13 Jbeta primers. Using immunoSEQ multiplex PCR, the repertoire was profiled, and TCRdb retains in-frame clones only, with some absent. The repertoire holds about 130,000 clones, with 81% as singletons. The CDR3 loop spans 12 amino acids. With 10 bases removed from V and 2 bases from J, the gap between germline ends came to 12 bases. Germline assignment: CDR1 ENHRY and CDR2 SYGVKD. The rearrangement uses TRBV10-3 and TRBJ2-7; D not resolved. Sequencing was carried out using PBMCs. This receptor was taken from a woman in her 40s in good health and CMV-seropositive. The CDR3 loop reads CASSAGTYEQYF. Written as DNA, the CDR3 is TGTGCCAGCTCCGCAGGAACCTACGAGCAGTACTTC.